A selection of T cell receptor beta chains follows, all from one sample in a study of shared clonotypes between healthy human individuals. TCRdb's table, derived via immunoSEQ multiplex PCR, lists solely in-frame clones and lacks some. Among hundreds of thousands of clones listed, around 75% were seen once. Sample: PBMCs. Source of these receptors: a middle-aged woman in good health. Some clones in this sample may be carry-over from other donors' samples. Both conserved end residues are part of each CDR3. Each record gives: D gene, J gene, clone size, V gene, CDR3 DNA, CDR3 protein. The D gene is left open where the match is weak. Clone size appears in some rows only: once, few, many, or a class for an expanded clone.

d_call: .; j_call: TRBJ2-5; clone_size: .; v_call: TRBV7-2; cdr3_nt: TGTGCCAGCAGCTTAGGTGCAGGACAAGAGACCCAGTACTTC; cdr3_aa: CASSLGAGQETQYF
d_call: .; j_call: TRBJ2-7; clone_size: .; v_call: TRBV28; cdr3_nt: TGTGCCAGCTCGACTAGGACGGGCGAGCAGTACTTC; cdr3_aa: CASSTRTGEQYF
d_call: TRBD2; j_call: TRBJ2-7; clone_size: .; v_call: TRBV19; cdr3_nt: TGTGCCAGTAGTACCAGCGGGGGCCACGAGCAGTACTTC; cdr3_aa: CASSTSGGHEQYF
d_call: .; j_call: TRBJ2-5; clone_size: .; v_call: TRBV5-4; cdr3_nt: TGTGCCTTCAAGGGGGGAGAGACCCAGTACTTC; cdr3_aa: CAFKGGETQYF
d_call: .; j_call: TRBJ1-5; clone_size: .; v_call: TRBV29-1; cdr3_nt: TGCAGCGTTGGGGGCTCGTCCGCTCAGCCCCAGCATTTT; cdr3_aa: CSVGGSSAQPQHF
d_call: TRBD2; j_call: TRBJ2-5; clone_size: .; v_call: TRBV19; cdr3_nt: TGTGCCAGTAGTTTTGGACTAGCGGGAGGTTCCGAGACCCAGTACTTC; cdr3_aa: CASSFGLAGGSETQYF
d_call: TRBD2; j_call: TRBJ2-7; clone_size: .; v_call: TRBV6-6; cdr3_nt: TGTGCCAGCAGGTCTAGCGGGAGGGCCTACGAGCAGTACTTC; cdr3_aa: CASRSSGRAYEQYF
d_call: .; j_call: TRBJ1-1; clone_size: .; v_call: TRBV5-8; cdr3_nt: TGTGCCAGCAGCTTACGGTCCAGGGGCACTGAAGCTTTCTTT; cdr3_aa: CASSLRSRGTEAFF
d_call: TRBD1; j_call: TRBJ2-2; clone_size: .; v_call: TRBV10-2; cdr3_nt: TGCGCCAGCAGTCCGGGACAGGTCAACACCGGGGAGCTGTTTTTT; cdr3_aa: CASSPGQVNTGELFF
d_call: TRBD2; j_call: TRBJ2-5; clone_size: few; v_call: TRBV11-2; cdr3_nt: TGTGCCTGCAGTAGACTAGCGGGAGCGGTGGGCAGAGAGACCCAGTACTTC; cdr3_aa: CACSRLAGAVGRETQYF
d_call: .; j_call: TRBJ2-6; clone_size: few; v_call: TRBV30; cdr3_nt: TGTGTCGGGGGGCGGTCTGGGGCCAACGTCCTGACTTTC; cdr3_aa: CVGGRSGANVLTF
d_call: TRBD1; j_call: TRBJ2-7; clone_size: .; v_call: TRBV30; cdr3_nt: TGTGCCTGGAACACAGGGGGCGCATCCTACGAGCAGTACTTC; cdr3_aa: CAWNTGGASYEQYF
d_call: .; j_call: TRBJ1-1; clone_size: .; v_call: TRBV28; cdr3_nt: TGTGCCAGCAGTCCCAGCGATTTGGGAACTGAAGCTTTCTTT; cdr3_aa: CASSPSDLGTEAFF
d_call: TRBD1; j_call: TRBJ1-2; clone_size: many; v_call: TRBV29-1; cdr3_nt: TGCAGCGTTGACTATACGACAGGGGAGTTTAAGGGTGGCTACACCTTC; cdr3_aa: CSVDYTTGEFKGGYTF
d_call: .; j_call: TRBJ1-5; clone_size: .; v_call: TRBV9; cdr3_nt: TGTGCCAGCAGCGTAGATTTCCGCAATCAGCCCCAGCATTTT; cdr3_aa: CASSVDFRNQPQHF
d_call: TRBD2; j_call: TRBJ2-7; clone_size: .; v_call: TRBV2; cdr3_nt: TGTGCCAGTGGGGCCCCCGGACTAGCGGGCGACCCGCGTAGCTCCTACGAGCAGTACTTC; cdr3_aa: CASGAPGLAGDPRSSYEQYF
d_call: .; j_call: TRBJ1-4; clone_size: .; v_call: TRBV11-2; cdr3_nt: TGTGCCAGCGCGATGAGTCTAGCTAATGAAAAACTGTTTTTT; cdr3_aa: CASAMSLANEKLFF
d_call: TRBD1; j_call: TRBJ1-5; clone_size: .; v_call: TRBV5-1; cdr3_nt: TGCGCCAGCAGCTCCGGGACAGGGGTTGGACAGCCCCAGCATTTT; cdr3_aa: CASSSGTGVGQPQHF
d_call: TRBD1; j_call: TRBJ2-7; clone_size: few; v_call: TRBV15; cdr3_nt: TGTGCCACCAGCAGAGCCCGCCCGGGCAGGGGGAACTACGAGCAGTACTTC; cdr3_aa: CATSRARPGRGNYEQYF
d_call: .; j_call: TRBJ2-5; clone_size: .; v_call: TRBV28; cdr3_nt: TGTGCCAGCACTCCGACAGGGAGGGAGACCCAGTACTTC; cdr3_aa: CASTPTGRETQYF
d_call: .; j_call: TRBJ2-7; clone_size: .; v_call: TRBV4-2; cdr3_nt: TGTGCCAGCAGCCACCTGACTAGTGACTACGAGCAGTACTTC; cdr3_aa: CASSHLTSDYEQYF
d_call: .; j_call: TRBJ1-6; clone_size: .; v_call: TRBV9; cdr3_nt: TGTGCCAGCAGCGTAGGGGTCGGGAATTCACCCCTCCACTTT; cdr3_aa: CASSVGVGNSPLHF
d_call: TRBD1; j_call: TRBJ2-5; clone_size: .; v_call: TRBV7-2; cdr3_nt: TGTGCCAGCAGCTCCCAAACAGGGGTTGGAGAGACCCAGTACTTC; cdr3_aa: CASSSQTGVGETQYF
d_call: TRBD1; j_call: TRBJ2-7; clone_size: .; v_call: TRBV27; cdr3_nt: TGTGCCAGCAGTTTGGGGGACAGAACCTACGAGCAGTACTTC; cdr3_aa: CASSLGDRTYEQYF
d_call: TRBD2; j_call: TRBJ2-2; clone_size: once; v_call: TRBV4-1; cdr3_nt: TGCGCCAGCCGGCAGCGGGAGGGGGTAGGAGGGAGCCCTTTCGCGAACACCGGGGAGCTGTTTTTT; cdr3_aa: CASRQREGVGGSPFANTGELFF
d_call: .; j_call: TRBJ1-5; clone_size: once; v_call: TRBV15; cdr3_nt: TGTGCCACCAGCAGAGATAGAATGAGGGATCAGCCCCAGCATTTT; cdr3_aa: CATSRDRMRDQPQHF
d_call: TRBD1; j_call: TRBJ2-3; clone_size: .; v_call: TRBV15; cdr3_nt: TGTGCCACCAGCGGCCGGGACAGGGCTACAGATACGCAGTATTTT; cdr3_aa: CATSGRDRATDTQYF
d_call: .; j_call: TRBJ1-5; clone_size: .; v_call: TRBV5-1; cdr3_nt: TGCGCCAGCAGCTTAGGTGGGCCAAATCAGCCCCAGCATTTT; cdr3_aa: CASSLGGPNQPQHF
d_call: TRBD1; j_call: TRBJ2-7; clone_size: .; v_call: TRBV6-1; cdr3_nt: TGTGCCAGCAGCCTGGACAGGGACTCCTACGAGCAGTACTTC; cdr3_aa: CASSLDRDSYEQYF
d_call: .; j_call: TRBJ2-7; clone_size: .; v_call: TRBV7-6; cdr3_nt: TGTGCCAGCAGTCCGAACGTCGGCAAGCAGTACTTC; cdr3_aa: CASSPNVGKQYF
d_call: .; j_call: TRBJ1-5; clone_size: many; v_call: TRBV18; cdr3_nt: TGTGCCAGCTCACCACCGGGGGGGAATCAGCCCCAGCATTTT; cdr3_aa: CASSPPGGNQPQHF
d_call: .; j_call: TRBJ2-1; clone_size: .; v_call: TRBV6-6; cdr3_nt: TGTGCCAGCAGTTACGCGGGTCCCTACAATGAGCAGTTCTTC; cdr3_aa: CASSYAGPYNEQFF
d_call: TRBD1; j_call: TRBJ1-2; clone_size: .; v_call: TRBV19; cdr3_nt: TGTGCCAGTAGAAAATCAGGGGGCTTTAACTATGGCTACACCTTC; cdr3_aa: CASRKSGGFNYGYTF
d_call: .; j_call: TRBJ1-1; clone_size: .; v_call: TRBV27; cdr3_nt: TGTGCCAGCAGTTTATACAAGAACACTGAAGCTTTCTTT; cdr3_aa: CASSLYKNTEAFF
d_call: TRBD2; j_call: TRBJ2-5; clone_size: .; v_call: TRBV18; cdr3_nt: TGTGCCAGCTCACCCGTTGTAGCGGGAGAAGGGGAGACCCAGTACTTC; cdr3_aa: CASSPVVAGEGETQYF
d_call: .; j_call: TRBJ2-3; clone_size: .; v_call: TRBV2; cdr3_nt: TGTGCCAGCAGTCCGACGGGGGCGGATACGCAGTATTTT; cdr3_aa: CASSPTGADTQYF
d_call: .; j_call: TRBJ2-7; clone_size: .; v_call: TRBV6-5; cdr3_nt: TGTGCCAGCACGATGAGGGGGTCTGGCTACGAGCAGTACTTC; cdr3_aa: CASTMRGSGYEQYF
d_call: .; j_call: TRBJ2-2; clone_size: once; v_call: TRBV5-1; cdr3_nt: TGCGCCAGCAGCTTGAACGCGGGACGTTCCGGGGAGCTGTTTTTT; cdr3_aa: CASSLNAGRSGELFF
d_call: TRBD2; j_call: TRBJ2-6; clone_size: .; v_call: TRBV28; cdr3_nt: TGTGCCAGCAGTTCCTCGACTAGCGGGAGGGCCTCTGGGGCCAACGTCCTGACTTTC; cdr3_aa: CASSSSTSGRASGANVLTF
d_call: .; j_call: TRBJ2-5; clone_size: .; v_call: TRBV5-4; cdr3_nt: TGTGCCAGCAGCTTGGGAGGGGTCGAGACCCAGTACTTC; cdr3_aa: CASSLGGVETQYF
d_call: TRBD1; j_call: TRBJ2-5; clone_size: .; v_call: TRBV7-3; cdr3_nt: TGTGCCAGCAGCTTAGGTCTGGGGACAGGGGTAGAGACCCAGTACTTC; cdr3_aa: CASSLGLGTGVETQYF
d_call: TRBD1; j_call: TRBJ2-5; clone_size: .; v_call: TRBV10-1; cdr3_nt: TGCGCCAGCAGTGAAAGGGGGCTTGGGACCCAGTACTTC; cdr3_aa: CASSERGLGTQYF
d_call: TRBD1; j_call: TRBJ1-5; clone_size: .; v_call: TRBV7-2; cdr3_nt: TGTGCCAGCAGCTACAGGGGGAATCAGCCCCAGCATTTT; cdr3_aa: CASSYRGNQPQHF
d_call: .; j_call: TRBJ2-5; clone_size: .; v_call: TRBV29-1; cdr3_nt: TGCAGCGTCTTGGATCAAGAGACCCAGTACTTC; cdr3_aa: CSVLDQETQYF
d_call: .; j_call: TRBJ2-3; clone_size: few; v_call: TRBV29-1; cdr3_nt: TGCAGCTTCCGCCCCTTGGGGGCAGCGGATACGCAGTATTTT; cdr3_aa: CSFRPLGAADTQYF